One and the same sample provided the 19 T cell receptor beta chains below, sequenced in a study of T-cell reconstitution after alpha-beta-depleted transplantation in children (TCRdb year 2016). This specimen's treatment or condition label, interpreted: allogeneic hematopoietic cell transplantation with graft depleted of TCRalphabeta T cells and CD19 B cells. The library came from PCR. The sequencing machine was an Illumina HiSeq 2500. TCR libraries were prepared with molecular barcoding, using unique molecular identifiers to normalize TCRbeta repertoire quantification. TCRdb applied fastp at Q25 and MiXCR to the public reads, then kept only in-frame beta chains. Rows are combined by CDR3 protein, so each entry shows the most common genes and DNA. This sample comprises about 440,000 distinct CDR3 sequences, 43% of them detected only once. Of the sample, roughly a quarter falls within the top ten clones.

The material was PBMCs, obtained before TCRalphabeta/CD19-depleted stem cell transplant. The source is a girl aged 2 to 9 with aplastic anemia, due to receive a stem cell transplant.

This clonotype has more than one count but fewer than ten. The chain has TRBV6-5 and TRBJ2-2, with D possibly TRBD2 on 5 matching bases. V was cut by 0 bases and J by 2 bases, with 10 bases left in between. Per the germline V gene, CDR1 is MNHEY and CDR2 is SVGAGI. The CDR3 has 16 residues. This chain's CDR3 is CASSYSGGLNTGELFF. CDR3 nucleotides: TGTGCCAGCAGTTACTCAGGAGGACTTAACACCGGGGAGCTGTTTTTT.

Many counts were recorded for this clonotype. The genes are TRBV7-9 and TRBJ2-1; 14 bases map to TRBD2. The CDR3 contains 16 residues. J was trimmed by 9 bases and V by 2 bases; bases with no gene match: 6. Germline V gives CDR1 SEHNR, CDR2 FQNEAQ (reference sequence). CDR3 loop: CASSLTVGLAGVEQFF. CDR3 DNA: TGTGCCAGCAGCTTAACCGTGGGACTAGCGGGAGTTGAGCAGTTCTTC.

This clonotype was found many times. V and J are TRBV7-2 and TRBJ2-7, with D unresolved. The germline CDR1 and CDR2 sequences are SGHTA and FQGNSA. This CDR3 has 14 residues. The V and J ends lost 2 bases and 5 bases respectively, with 13 bases between them. The CDR3 loop is CASSLLRSWDEQYF. Written as DNA, the CDR3 is TGTGCCAGCAGCTTATTGAGGAGCTGGGACGAGCAGTACTTC. The full variable domain, completed using reference TRBV7-2 and TRBJ2-7, is GAGVSQSPSNKVTEKGKDVELRCDPISGHTALYWYRQSLGQGLEFLIYFQGNSAPDKSGLPSDRFSAERTGGSVSTLTIQRTQQEDSAVYLCASSLLRSWDEQYFGPGTRLTVT.

The chain carries TRBV20-1 and TRBJ1-5; tentative D call: TRBD1 (6 bases). The CDR3 is 13 amino acids. V was cut by 3 bases and J by 2 bases, with 8 bases left in between. Germline V lookup: CDR1 DFQATT, CDR2 SNEGSKA (reference sequence). The CDR3 sequence is CSASEGGNQPQHF. DNA of the CDR3: TGCAGTGCTAGTGAGGGGGGCAATCAGCCCCAGCATTTT.

This clonotype was seen at least ten times. This chain connects TRBV11-1 to TRBJ2-1; D is perhaps TRBD1 or TRBD2 (5 bases each). The length of the CDR3 is 12 residues. The germline gives CDR1 SGHAT, CDR2 FQDESV (reference sequence). Trimming took off 1 base at V and 9 bases at J, with 7 bases between the two ends. CDR3 nucleotides: TGTGCCAGCAGCTTAGGAGGGACTGAGCAGTTCTTC. This translates into CASSLGGTEQFF.

This clonotype was seen a handful of times. This chain joins TRBV20-1 and TRBJ1-6; unclear D gene. The CDR3 is 13 amino acids. V lost 6 bases and J lost 7, with 13 bases in between. In germline, CDR1 is DFQATT, CDR2 SNEGSKA (reference sequence). In nucleotides, the CDR3 is TGCAGTGCCCCAATCAAAGGGAATTCACCCCTCCACTTT. Translated: CSAPIKGNSPLHF.

J is TRBJ1-4 and V is TRBV19; 10 nucleotides align to TRBD1. The CDR3 runs to 14 residues. J gave up 6 bases and V 8 bases, and 6 bases lay outside the gene matches. CDR1 and CDR2 (germline): LNHDA, SQIVND (reference sequence). The DNA of the CDR3 is TGTGCCAGTGGGGACAGGGGCGGTGATGAAAAACTGTTTTTT. Protein: CASGDRGGDEKLFF.

The sample holds a few counts of this clonotype. CDR3 region: CASSPGQGPVDEQFF. Written as DNA, the CDR3 is TGCGCCAGCAGCCCGGGACAGGGGCCTGTGGATGAGCAGTTCTTC. The chain is built from TRBV4-1 and TRBJ2-1, with 10 bases identical to TRBD1. V was pared by 4 bases and J by 8 bases, with 8 bases of the junction left unmatched. Germline-derived CDR1 and CDR2 are MGHRA and YSYEKL. The CDR3 sequence is 15 residues long.

The chain links TRBV20-1 to TRBJ2-7; D ambiguous. The CDR3 sequence is 13 residues long. V lost 5 bases to trimming and J lost 3 bases, with 14 bases between them. Per germline, CDR1 DFQATT and CDR2 SNEGSKA (reference sequence). The CDR3 spells CSAAGGELYEQYF. DNA for the CDR3: TGCAGTGCTGCAGGTGGAGAACTCTACGAGCAGTACTTC.

Comment on this clonotype: With a much larger clone just one base away, this may be a read error. The genes are TRBV7-9 and TRBJ2-1, with D possibly TRBD2 on 5 matching bases. Germline V gene lookup returns CDR1 SEHNR and CDR2 FQNEAQ (reference sequence). The CDR3 consists of 15 residues. The CDR3 here is CVSSLATWSQNEQFF. CDR3 nucleotides: TGTGTCAGCAGCTTAGCGACGTGGAGTCAGAATGAGCAGTTCTTC.

The gene calls are TRBV9 and TRBJ2-1; 8 bases fit TRBD1. The V gene end was trimmed by 0 bases and the J gene end by 6 bases; junction bases not matched to a gene: 2. This CDR3 comprises 14 residues. Germline CDR1 is SGDLS and CDR2 is YYNGEE. The CDR3, as DNA: TGTGCCAGCAGCGTAGCAGGGGGCCGCAATGAGCAGTTCTTC. Amino acid sequence: CASSVAGGRNEQFF.

The chain couples TRBV4-3 to TRBJ2-2; TRBD1 matches 7 bases. Germline assignment: CDR1 LGHNA and CDR2 YSLEER. CDR3 size: 15 residues. With 2 bases clipped from V and 3 bases from J, the junction kept 3 bases outside the gene matches. The CDR3 is CASSQRDSYTGELFF. Here the CDR3 DNA reads TGCGCCAGCAGCCAAAGGGACAGTTACACCGGGGAGCTGTTTTTT.

The chain has TRBV20-1 and TRBJ2-7; TRBD1 or TRBD2 may be the D gene (5 bases each). The V gene's germline CDR1 is DFQATT and CDR2 SNEGSKA (reference sequence). This CDR3 is 16 amino acids long. Deletions cut 6 bases from V and 0 bases from J, with 21 bases between. The CDR3 reads CSAKIFGAESSYEQYF. CDR3 DNA sequence: TGCAGTGCGAAAATTTTCGGGGCGGAGAGCTCCTACGAGCAGTACTTC.

Ten or more counts support this clonotype. The rearrangement links TRBV9 to TRBJ1-1; possibly TRBD1 for D (5 bases). The CDR3 covers 16 residues. Germline CDR1 is SGDLS and CDR2 is YYNGEE. The V end lost 0 bases, the J end lost 0 bases, and 12 bases lay between the germline ends. The CDR3, as DNA: TGTGCCAGCAGCGTAGGAACAGGACTCATGAACACTGAAGCTTTCTTT. It is translated as CASSVGTGLMNTEAFF.

The rearrangement joins TRBV10-3 to TRBJ2-1, with 7 bases that match TRBD2. The CDR3 extends over 11 amino acids. Germline trimming cut 10 bases from V and 6 bases from J; bases unmatched to any gene: 3. Germline V CDR1 and CDR2: ENHRY, SYGVKD. CDR3 bases: TGTGCCACCTCGGGAGGCAATGAGCAGTTCTTC. Translation: CATSGGNEQFF.

The chain links TRBV30 to TRBJ1-5; D remains unclear. Trimming left V 4 bases short and J 1 base short, with 8 bases between. CDR3 size: 13 residues. The germline V gene has CDR1 GTSNPN and CDR2 SVGIG (reference sequence). Here the CDR3 DNA reads TGTGCCTGGAATATGGGAAGCAATCAGCCCCAGCATTTT. It translates to CAWNMGSNQPQHF.

The sample holds many counts of this clonotype. The rearrangement links TRBV7-8 to TRBJ2-2, with 7 bases aligning to TRBD1. Germline assignment: CDR1 SGHVS and CDR2 FQNEAQ. With V trimmed by 1 base and J by 2 bases, 7 bases remained unmatched. The CDR3 is 17 amino acids. The CDR3 DNA is TGTGCCAGCAGCTTAGTGGCCAGGGGGTTCAACACCGGGGAGCTGTTTTTT. It is translated as CASSLVARGFNTGELFF.

The V call is TRBV20-1, the J call TRBJ2-5; D gene unclear. CDR3 size: 13 residues. Trimming stripped 4 bases from V and 7 bases from J, with 16 bases between. From germline, CDR1 is DFQATT and CDR2 SNEGSKA (reference sequence). The CDR3 nucleotides are TGCAGTGCTAAGTGGCTAGGGCCCAGGACCCAGTACTTC. Translating gives CSAKWLGPRTQYF.

The chain couples TRBV12-3 or TRBV12-4 to TRBJ2-7; the match to TRBD2 covers 10 bases. The CDR3 has 15 residues. Losses at the gene ends were 6 bases for V and 3 bases for J; bases not matched to a gene: 8. CDR3: CASRKSGGANYEQYF. The CDR3 DNA sequence: TGTGCCAGCAGAAAGAGCGGGGGGGCCAACTACGAGCAGTACTTC.